What follows is one T cell receptor beta chain and its context. Antigen: not known. This specimen belongs to a study of T cell repertoires in cytomegalovirus infection. Study information: The study used recently identified HLA-C-restricted and well-studied HLA-B-restricted CMV epitopes.

CDR1 and CDR2 (germline): SGHTA, FQGTGA. J was trimmed by 0 bases and V by 1 base; bases with no gene match: 11. There are 18 residues in the CDR3. Each CDR3 protein gets one entry after TCRdb re-called the reads with MiXCR. The data hold approximately 990,000 distinct CDR3 sequences, with roughly 30% observed a single time. V usage is TRBV7-3 and J usage is TRBJ2-7; the match to TRBD2 covers 8 bases. The receptor's source is a human donor in good health (CMV status not recorded). Some clones in this sample may be carry-over from other donors' samples. The material sequenced was cultured CD8+ T cells from PBMCs, taken from culture after CMV antigen stimulation. The CDR3 DNA is TGTGCCAGCAGCTTAATTCGCGGGCCTAGCGGGCTCTCCTACGAGCAGTACTTC. It yields the protein CASSLIRGPSGLSYEQYF.